This entry lists 29 T cell receptor beta chains sequenced from one sample in a study of PD-1 blockade in classical Hodgkin lymphoma. Profiled with immunoSEQ multiplex PCR; TCRdb holds only in-frame clones, not every one. The data contain more than 10,000 clones, about 78% of them seen just once; the ten biggest clones take up around 23%. All patients relapsed after autologous stem cell transplantation, and brentuximab vedotin exposure varied. This material consisted of peripheral blood mononuclear cells (PBMCs), taken at baseline. Every receptor here comes from a human donor with classical Hodgkin lymphoma.

The rearrangement joins TRBV6-1 to TRBJ1-1, with 8 nucleotides matching TRBD1. CDR1 MNHNS and CDR2 SASEGT come from the germline V gene. CDR3 length equals 15 residues. V was pared by 2 bases and J by 3 bases, with 5 bases of the junction left unmatched. The CDR3 nucleotides read TGTGCCAGCAGTGAAACCGGGACAGGCTACACTGAAGCTTTCTTT. Protein sequence: CASSETGTGYTEAFF.

The V and J genes are TRBV30 and TRBJ2-3, with a possible D match to TRBD2 (6 bases). CDR1 GTSNPN and CDR2 SVGIG come from the germline V gene (reference sequence). V was trimmed by 3 bases and J by 2 bases, leaving 15 bases between them. The CDR3 is made up of 15 amino acids. The CDR3 region has the DNA TGTGCCTGGAGGATGGGACTCCGGTACACAGATACGCAGTATTTT. It yields the protein CAWRMGLRYTDTQYF.

This chain uses TRBV5-1 with TRBJ2-2; TRBD1 matches at 7 bases. The germline CDR1 and CDR2 sequences are SGHRS and YFSETQ. This CDR3 comprises 14 residues. The junction had 2 bases not matched to a gene; V was cut back by 0 bases and J by 6 bases. CDR3: CASSLATGAGELFF. As DNA, the CDR3 is TGCGCCAGCAGCTTGGCAACAGGGGCCGGGGAGCTGTTTTTT. Full variable domain (rest looked up from reference TRBV5-1 and TRBJ2-2): KAGVTQTPRYLIKTRGQQVTLSCSPISGHRSVSWYQQTPGQGLQFLFEYFSETQRNKGNFPGRFSGRQFSNSRSEMNVSTLELGDSALYLCASSLATGAGELFFGEGSRLTVL.

A single count supports this clone. The chain has TRBV10-3 and TRBJ2-6; either TRBD1 or TRBD2 may supply D (6 bases each). V shed 0 bases and J shed 6 bases, with 27 bases lying between them. Germline CDR1 and CDR2: ENHRY and SYGVKD. There are 21 residues in the CDR3. CDR3 nucleotides: TGTGCCATCAGTGAGTCTTTCTTACAGGGAAGGGACTTCGTAGAGGCCAACGTCCTGACTTTC. It translates to CAISESFLQGRDFVEANVLTF.

The rearrangement links TRBV19 to TRBJ1-1; TRBD1 agrees at 7 bases. Per the germline V gene, CDR1 is LNHDA and CDR2 is SQIVND (reference sequence). Trimming took 5 bases from V and 6 from J; bases not matched to a gene: 0. CDR3 length equals 11 residues. The CDR3 nucleotides are TGTGCCAGTAGTGGGACAGCTGAAGCTTTCTTT. It translates to CASSGTAEAFF.

This clone was observed a few times. The chain has TRBV15 and TRBJ2-5; either TRBD1 or TRBD2 may fit D (5 bases each). Trimming stripped 3 bases from V and 5 bases from J, with 13 bases between. This CDR3 has 14 residues. The germline CDR1 and CDR2 sequences are LNHNV and YYDKDF (reference sequence). This chain's CDR3 is CATSSSRDPETQYF. In DNA, the CDR3 is TGTGCCACCAGCAGCTCTCGGGACCCGGAGACCCAGTACTTC.

The chain employs TRBV4-1 and TRBJ1-4; weak D call: TRBD1 (5 bases). This CDR3 comprises 15 residues. Germline assignment: CDR1 MGHRA and CDR2 YSYEKL. Trimming took off 3 bases at V and 6 bases at J, with 14 bases between the two ends. CDR3 in DNA: TGCGCCAGCAGCCAGGGCGGGGGGGTAGATGAAAAACTGTTTTTT. Protein sequence: CASSQGGGVDEKLFF.

The chain links TRBV18 to TRBJ2-3, with 9 bases aligning to TRBD1. The CDR3 length is 15 residues. After removal of 2 bases from V and 1 base from J, the junction contained 1 base not matched to a gene. Germline V lookup: CDR1 KGHSH, CDR2 LQKENI. CDR3 DNA sequence: TGTGCCAGCTCACCAGGGACAGGGCGCACAGATACGCAGTATTTT. Protein sequence: CASSPGTGRTDTQYF.

The chain has TRBV27 and TRBJ1-4, with TRBD1 as a possible D gene (5 bases). This CDR3 spans 15 amino acids. Germline CDR1 is MNHEY and CDR2 is SMNVEV (reference sequence). Between the trimmed V and J ends, which lost 7 bases and 7 bases, there was a span of 19 bases. For the CDR3, the DNA is TGTGCCAGCACCCGAGGGGCCGGGGGTAGTGAAAAACTGTTTTTT. It encodes CASTRGAGGSEKLFF.

The chain couples TRBV19 to TRBJ2-1; TRBD2 matches 7 bases. After removal of 5 bases from V and 0 bases from J, the junction contained 4 bases not matched to a gene. Germline V CDR1 and CDR2: LNHDA, SQIVND (reference sequence). The CDR3 spans 15 residues. As DNA, the CDR3 is TGTGCCAGTAGTCCGGAGCGGGGCTCCTACAATGAGCAGTTCTTC. This sequence encodes CASSPERGSYNEQFF.

The chain uses TRBV7-6 and TRBJ1-3; TRBD1 aligns across 10 bases. This CDR3 contains 16 residues. J gave up 3 bases and V 5 bases, and 7 bases lay outside the gene matches. Germline V gene sequence: CDR1 SGHVS, CDR2 FNYEAQ. CDR3 nucleotide sequence: TGTGCCAGCAGCAACGCCGACAGGGGGCTTGGAAACACCATATATTTT. This sequence encodes CASSNADRGLGNTIYF.

This clone was detected only a few times. V usage is TRBV28 and J usage is TRBJ2-3, with unresolved D. Trimming left V 8 bases short and J 0 bases short, with 6 bases between. This CDR3 spans 12 amino acids. Germline V gives CDR1 MDHEN, CDR2 SYDVKM. CDR3 amino acids: CASGESTDTQYF. DNA of the CDR3: TGTGCCAGCGGGGAAAGCACAGATACGCAGTATTTT.

The J gene is TRBJ2-1, the V gene TRBV27; 8 bases match TRBD1. Unmatched junction bases numbered 3, after V lost 3 bases and J lost 2 bases. The CDR3 consists of 15 residues. Germline CDR1 and CDR2: MNHEY and SMNVEV (reference sequence). CDR3 in amino acids: CASSLGQATYNEQFF. The CDR3 region has the DNA TGTGCCAGCAGTTTGGGACAGGCAACCTACAATGAGCAGTTCTTC.

The chain employs TRBV28 and TRBJ1-2; D uncertain. V was pared by 3 bases and J by 4 bases, with 12 bases between. The CDR3 runs to 14 residues. Germline V gene lookup returns CDR1 MDHEN and CDR2 SYDVKM. The CDR3 is CASSFTVWVYGYTF. The CDR3, as DNA: TGTGCCAGCAGTTTTACGGTGTGGGTCTATGGCTACACCTTC.

V and J are TRBV11-3 and TRBJ2-2, with D perhaps matching TRBD1 (5 bases). The CDR3 extends over 19 amino acids. Germline V gene data show CDR1 as SGHNT and CDR2 as YENEEA. V was trimmed by 1 base and J by 7 bases, leaving 25 bases between them. The CDR3 loop is CASSLVGLGSRWGFGELFF. In nucleotides, the CDR3 is TGTGCCAGCAGCTTAGTTGGCTTGGGATCCCGATGGGGCTTCGGGGAGCTGTTTTTT. The full variable domain, completed using reference TRBV11-3 and TRBJ2-2, is EAGVVQSPRYKIIEKKQPVAFWCNPISGHNTLYWYLQNLGQGPELLIRYENEEAVDDSQLPKDRFSAERLKGVDSTLKIQPAELGDSAVYLCASSLVGLGSRWGFGELFFGEGSRLTVL.

This chain uses TRBV7-9 with TRBJ2-1, with D possibly TRBD2 on 6 matching bases. This CDR3 is 17 amino acids long. Germline CDR1 reads SEHNR; CDR2 reads FQNEAQ (reference sequence). Trimming stripped 5 bases from V and 1 base from J, with 18 bases between. Here the CDR3 DNA reads TGTGCCAGCAGCCTAGGAGGGGCGGGCAAATCCTACAATGAGCAGTTCTTC. This gives the protein CASSLGGAGKSYNEQFF. Looking up the rest from reference TRBV7-9 and TRBJ2-1 gives the full variable domain: DTGVSQNPRHKITKRGQNVTFRCDPISEHNRLYWYRQTLGQGPEFLTYFQNEAQLEKSRLLSDRFSAERPKGSFSTLEIQRTEQGDSAMYLCASSLGGAGKSYNEQFFGPGTRLTVL.

This chain joins TRBV12-5 and TRBJ2-2; the D gene is possibly TRBD2 (6 bases). This CDR3 has 13 residues. Trimming stripped 8 bases from V and 6 bases from J, with 13 bases between. Germline V gene sequence: CDR1 LGHNT, CDR2 FRNRAP. This chain's CDR3 is CASHPGVPGELFF. The CDR3 DNA follows: TGTGCTAGTCATCCGGGGGTCCCCGGGGAGCTGTTTTTT.

The rearrangement uses TRBV7-2 and TRBJ1-1; D is ambiguous. The CDR3 is made up of 12 amino acids. Between the trimmed V and J ends, which lost 4 bases and 10 bases, there was a span of 13 bases. In germline, CDR1 is SGHTA, CDR2 FQGNSA. The CDR3 region has the DNA TGTGCCAGCAGCTCCCAGCGGCGGGGAGCTTTCTTT. Encoded protein: CASSSQRRGAFF.

The rearrangement uses TRBV2 and TRBJ2-1; 15 positions match TRBD2. Trimming cost V 7 bases and J 9 bases; bases outside gene matches: 7. The CDR3 has 15 residues. CDR1 SNHLY and CDR2 FYNNEI come from the germline V gene. CDR3 nucleotide sequence: TGTGCCAGCAAGGATCGGACTAGCGGGAGGGCTGAGCAGTTCTTC. Its translation is CASKDRTSGRAEQFF.

This clone was detected a few times. The chain employs TRBV6-1 and TRBJ2-7; D ambiguous. The length of the CDR3 is 16 residues. The germline V and J ends were trimmed by 0 bases and 1 base, with 13 bases remaining between them. Germline V CDR1 and CDR2: MNHNS, SASEGT. The CDR3 reads CASSEATSWQSYEQYF. DNA of the CDR3: TGTGCCAGCAGTGAAGCGACTTCCTGGCAGTCCTACGAGCAGTACTTC.

The chain combines TRBV7-6 with TRBJ2-3, with 9 bases lining up with TRBD2. The CDR3 runs 17 residues. Unmatched junction bases numbered 11, after V lost 1 base and J lost 6 bases. The germline gives CDR1 SGHVS, CDR2 FNYEAQ. The DNA of the CDR3 is TGTGCCAGCAGCTTAGGGCCTTTAGCGGGAGCGTTGGATACGCAGTATTTT. Translated, it gives CASSLGPLAGALDTQYF. Combining the CDR3 with reference TRBV7-6 and TRBJ2-3 gives the whole variable domain GAGVSQSPRYKVTKRGQDVALRCDPISGHVSLYWYRQALGQGPEFLTYFNYEAQQDKSGLPNDRFSAERPEGSISTLTIQRTEQRDSAMYRCASSLGPLAGALDTQYFGPGTRLTVL.

The chain employs TRBV15 and TRBJ2-7; D remains ambiguous. The germline gives CDR1 LNHNV, CDR2 YYDKDF (reference sequence). This CDR3 is built from 11 residues. With 1 base removed from V and 5 bases from J, the gap between germline ends came to 3 bases. CDR3 region: CATSRGDEQYF. CDR3 DNA sequence: TGTGCCACCAGCAGAGGAGACGAGCAGTACTTC.

The chain uses TRBV19 and TRBJ2-3; 8 positions match TRBD1. Trimming took 6 bases from V and 1 from J; bases not matched to a gene: 9. CDR3 size: 16 residues. Per germline, CDR1 LNHDA and CDR2 SQIVND (reference sequence). Here the CDR3 reads CASSLMVGQGTDTQYF. The CDR3 DNA sequence: TGTGCCAGTAGCCTAATGGTGGGACAGGGCACAGATACGCAGTATTTT.

In this sample, this clone turned up a few times. The chain joins TRBV2 to TRBJ1-2; D unresolved. CDR1 and CDR2 from the germline V gene are SNHLY and FYNNEI. V shed 5 bases and J shed 4 bases, with 11 bases lying between them. The CDR3 loop spans 13 amino acids. In DNA form, the CDR3 reads TGTGCCAGCAGTCCCCAGGTGGGCTATGGCTACACCTTC. This translates into CASSPQVGYGYTF.

The chain combines TRBV9 with TRBJ1-5; D call uncertain. The germline V and J ends were trimmed by 5 bases and 0 bases, with 6 bases remaining between them. The CDR3 has 13 amino acids. The germline V gene encodes CDR1 SGDLS and CDR2 YYNGEE. The CDR3 nucleotides are TGTGCCAGCAGGCGGGATAGCAATCAGCCCCAGCATTTT. This gives the protein CASRRDSNQPQHF.

The chain carries TRBV7-9 and TRBJ1-1; weak D call: TRBD1 (5 bases). Germline CDR1 is SEHNR and CDR2 is FQNEAQ (reference sequence). Trimming removed 3 bases at V and 4 bases at J, with 15 bases between. The CDR3 runs to 15 residues. CDR3 loop: CASSFSQGGATEAFF. DNA for the CDR3: TGTGCCAGCAGCTTTAGTCAGGGTGGGGCCACTGAAGCTTTCTTT.

The rearrangement uses TRBV5-4 and TRBJ2-7; 9 bases match TRBD1. The ends lost 5 bases at V and 5 bases at J; junction bases unmatched: 8. The CDR3 runs 14 residues. Germline V lookup: CDR1 SGHNT, CDR2 YYREEE (reference sequence). CDR3 amino acids: CASRSQGARDEQYF. CDR3 bases: TGTGCCAGCAGGTCACAGGGGGCACGGGACGAGCAGTACTTC.

The rearrangement uses TRBV13 and TRBJ2-7; D is uncertain. The CDR3 loop spans 15 amino acids. The V end was cut by 0 bases, the J end by 0 bases, with 9 bases between. Germline lookup yields CDR1 PRHDT and CDR2 FYEKMQ (reference sequence). CDR3 sequence reads: CASSLGGSSSYEQYF. Written as DNA, the CDR3 is TGTGCCAGCAGCTTAGGGGGGTCTAGCTCCTACGAGCAGTACTTC.

In this sample, this clone is medium-sized (0.01 to 0.1%). The V and J genes are TRBV7-8 and TRBJ2-2, with 7 bases aligning to TRBD1. Unmatched junction bases numbered 6, after V lost 8 bases and J lost 3 bases. The CDR3 runs 14 residues. CDR1 and CDR2 (germline): SGHVS, FQNEAQ. The CDR3 DNA reads as TGTGCCAGCCTACCGGGACAGTACACCGGGGAGCTGTTTTTT. Amino acids: CASLPGQYTGELFF.